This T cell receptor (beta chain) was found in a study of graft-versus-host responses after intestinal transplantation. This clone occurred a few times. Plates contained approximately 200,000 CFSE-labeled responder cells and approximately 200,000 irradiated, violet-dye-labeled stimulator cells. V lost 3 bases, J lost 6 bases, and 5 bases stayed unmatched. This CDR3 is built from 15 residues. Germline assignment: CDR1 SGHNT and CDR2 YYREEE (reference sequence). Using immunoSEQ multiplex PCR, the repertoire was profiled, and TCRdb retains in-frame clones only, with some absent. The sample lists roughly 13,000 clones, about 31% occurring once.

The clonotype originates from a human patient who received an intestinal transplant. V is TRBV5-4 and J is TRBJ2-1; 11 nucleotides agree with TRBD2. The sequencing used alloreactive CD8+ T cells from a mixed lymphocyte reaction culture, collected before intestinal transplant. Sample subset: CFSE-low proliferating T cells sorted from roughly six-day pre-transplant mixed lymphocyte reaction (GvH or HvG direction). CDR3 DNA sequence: TGTGCCAGCAGCTCCCTAGCGGGAGGTAGCAATGAGCAGTTCTTC. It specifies CASSSLAGGSNEQFF.